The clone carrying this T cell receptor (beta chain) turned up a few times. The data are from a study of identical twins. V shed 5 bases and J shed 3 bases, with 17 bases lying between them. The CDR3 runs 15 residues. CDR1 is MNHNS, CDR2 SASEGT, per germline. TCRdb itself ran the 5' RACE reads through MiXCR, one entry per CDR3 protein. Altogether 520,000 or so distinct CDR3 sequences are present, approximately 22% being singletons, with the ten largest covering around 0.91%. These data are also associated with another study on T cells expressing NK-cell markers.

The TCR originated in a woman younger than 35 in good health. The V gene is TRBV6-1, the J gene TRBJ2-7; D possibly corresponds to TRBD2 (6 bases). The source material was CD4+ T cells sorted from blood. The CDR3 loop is CASSTPGLFNYEQYF. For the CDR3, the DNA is TGTGCCAGCAGTACCCCGGGACTTTTTAACTACGAGCAGTACTTC.